The rows below give T cell receptor beta chains drawn from one sample of a study of shared clonotypes between healthy human individuals. TCRdb's copy holds only in-frame clones and misses some; the assay was immunoSEQ multiplex PCR. The data hold hundreds of thousands of clones, with approximately 96% observed a single time. Sequencing input: naive CD8+ T cells sorted from blood. These TCRs come from a woman aged 25 to 39 in good health. Both conserved end residues are part of each CDR3.

TRBV5-8	TRBJ1-5	CASSLAGLGSNQPQHF
TRBV16	TRBJ2-7	CASSPGDSGGYEQYF
TRBV6-1	TRBJ2-7	CASSEGLAGPYEQYF
TRBV18	TRBJ2-2	CASSPSKGSNTGELFF
TRBV9	TRBJ2-7	CASSISGTSNEQYF
TRBV9	TRBJ2-1	CASSSPLGLAGPYNEQFF
TRBV7-9	TRBJ1-1	CASSLERQAFF
TRBV6-6	TRBJ2-7	CASSYLHSGPYEQYF
TRBV10-3	TRBJ2-7	CAISEEEFYKQYF
TRBV7-9	TRBJ2-3	CASSPTGTDTQYF
TRBV11-2	TRBJ1-1	CASSLVGGNTEAFF
TRBV5-4	TRBJ1-3	CASSWSGGPGNTIYF
TRBV10-1	TRBJ1-1	CASSAPDSRLEAFF
TRBV4-2	TRBJ1-2	CASSQELLGTGESGGYTF
TRBV28	TRBJ1-3	CASSFSLRESVSGNTIYF
TRBV4-2	TRBJ2-1	CASSQEWAGGYEQFF
TRBV7-8	TRBJ1-1	CASSMGQGISMTEAFF
TRBV7-8	TRBJ2-2	CASSLEGSNGELFF
TRBV4-2	TRBJ2-7	CASSLTGLTYEQYF
TRBV28	TRBJ2-1	CASAVIGESNEQFF
TRBV28	-	CASSLRGNNEQYF
TRBV5-6	TRBJ2-1	CASSSPETSGRGSEQFF
TRBV2	TRBJ1-2	CASSQSPGGGSGYTF
TRBV27	TRBJ1-2	CASSPDSGTSANYGYTF
TRBV10-3	TRBJ1-4	CAISSQGSNEKLFF
TRBV29-1	TRBJ1-2	CSARGDYGYTF
TRBV19	TRBJ2-1	CASRGTYNEQFF
TRBV27	TRBJ2-7	CASSPGTGGLKQYF
TRBV5-5	TRBJ2-5	CASSLWTGPQETQYF
TRBV19	TRBJ1-3	CASSIDLESANTIYF
TRBV27	TRBJ2-2	CASSSGYGELFF
TRBV4-1	TRBJ1-3	CASSPQVRGSGNTIYF
TRBV5-1	TRBJ2-7	CASSPDSSGYEQYF
TRBV4-1	TRBJ1-2	CASSQKGAYGYTF
TRBV5-4	TRBJ2-1	CASRRIGTSGGYNEQFF
TRBV14	TRBJ1-2	CASSQVDWFYGYTF
TRBV6-1	TRBJ2-5	CASSDLGQQETQYF
TRBV28	TRBJ2-5	CASSPQGEIQETQYF
TRBV28	TRBJ2-6	CASTGANVLTF
TRBV5-1	TRBJ2-5	CASSSGLAEQYF
TRBV10-3	TRBJ2-7	CAISESALAGEKSYEQYF
TRBV28	TRBJ1-1	CASSPNGVSRMLGNTEAFF
TRBV4-1	TRBJ2-1	CASSQGGGTSNEQFF
TRBV28	TRBJ2-1	CASTPILAPYNEQFF
TRBV4-1	TRBJ2-1	CASSQASYNEQFF
TRBV11-2	TRBJ1-2	CASSLEGYGYTF
TRBV7-9	TRBJ1-4	CASSLRFGQDYEKLFF
TRBV28	TRBJ2-1	CASSLWTSGKNEQFF
TRBV13	TRBJ2-7	CASSTMDSRGEQYF
TRBV4-1	TRBJ1-5	CASSHRGHNQPQHF
TRBV5-6	TRBJ2-1	CASRPPGTTYNEQFF
TRBV7-6	TRBJ1-6	CASSLGEVYSPLHF
TRBV6-1	TRBJ2-7	CASSVVGGAKFSGRFYEQYF